The clone carrying this T cell receptor beta chain was observed a handful of times. What it binds is unknown. Germline and genes here are mouse. Read data end 4 residues before the CDR3 end; the end is taken from the germline J gene. Reverse transcription of extracted RNA yielded cDNA, which provided the sequencing template. The assay was immunoSEQ multiplex PCR, and TCRdb's table has in-frame clones only and misses some. The record shows more than 250,000 clones for this sample, with no singletons present. The data were taken from a study of CD8+ T cells in alopecia areata. At the level of the study: Approximately 7-11-week-old female C3H/HeJ mice were grafted with skin from spontaneously alopecic approximately 6-13-month-old C3H/HeJ graft donors. Points from the study as a whole: Shared TCR sequences were less clear between patients than in mice, possibly partly from HLA diversity. The study also sequences resident alphabeta T cells of normal skin in scalp samples.

Markers including CD4, CD8alpha, NKG2D and NKG2ACE guided sorting of pooled cutaneous lymph node cells. V dropped 1 base and J dropped 4; count of bases not matched to a gene: 0. From germline, CDR1 is LGHNA and CDR2 YNLKQL (reference sequence). CDR3 length equals 14 residues. This TCR came from a C3H/HeJ mouse with alopecia areata. MHC haplotype: H2-k. Sequences were obtained from CD4+ T cells sorted from a lymph node. The chain is built from TRBV5 and TRBJ1-1; 10 nucleotides agree with TRBD1. Incomplete CDR3 DNA: TGTGCCAGCAGCCAAGGACAGGGGGCCACA. Protein product: CASSQGQGAT. The CDR3 in its entirety is CASSQGQGATEVFF.